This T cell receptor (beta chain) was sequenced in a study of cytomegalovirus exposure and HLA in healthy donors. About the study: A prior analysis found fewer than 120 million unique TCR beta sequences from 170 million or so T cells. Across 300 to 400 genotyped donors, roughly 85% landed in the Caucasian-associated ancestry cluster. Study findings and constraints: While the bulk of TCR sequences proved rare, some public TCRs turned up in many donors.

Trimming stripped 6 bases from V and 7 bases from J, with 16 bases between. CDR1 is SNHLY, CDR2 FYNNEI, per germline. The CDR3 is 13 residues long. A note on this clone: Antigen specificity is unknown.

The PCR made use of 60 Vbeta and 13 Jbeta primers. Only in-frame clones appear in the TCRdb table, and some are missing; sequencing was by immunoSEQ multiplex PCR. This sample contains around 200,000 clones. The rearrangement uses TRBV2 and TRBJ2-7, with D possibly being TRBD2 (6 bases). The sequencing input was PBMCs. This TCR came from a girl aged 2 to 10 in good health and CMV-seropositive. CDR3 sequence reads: CASSLDKAGEQYF. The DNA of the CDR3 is TGTGCCAGCAGCCTTGACAAGGCGGGGGAGCAGTACTTC.